This is a list of T cell receptor beta chains from one sample in a study of human CD8 memory T cell subsets. TCRdb re-analyzed the 5' RACE reads; it lists each CDR3 protein once, without DNA. The listing records under 4,500 distinct CDR3 sequences. The specimen sequenced was CD8+ T cells from PBMCs. Every receptor here comes from a human donor in good health. Each CDR3 is given with its conserved first and last residue. Only some rows state a clone size, as once, few, many or a class for expanded clones.

V gene	clone size	J gene	CDR3 protein
TRBV9	large	TRBJ1-4	CASSGTGDLGKLFF
TRBV4-3	NA	TRBJ2-5	CASSQDAPGSGGTQYF
TRBV20-1	NA	TRBJ2-3	CSARPTGVPDTQYF
TRBV29-1	medium-sized	TRBJ2-7	CSVEDQASGSDTYEQYF
TRBV4-3	medium-sized	TRBJ2-1	CASSQDRAGSYNEQFF
TRBV29-1	medium-sized	TRBJ2-7	CSVGGGFSYEQYF
TRBV5-4	medium-sized	TRBJ2-1	CATRGDTSYNEQFF
TRBV29-1	medium-sized	TRBJ1-2	CSVESGIGGYTF
TRBV4-3	medium-sized	TRBJ2-1	CASSQDRVGVIEQFF
TRBV2	NA	TRBJ2-1	CASSPGSEQFF
TRBV2	NA	TRBJ2-7	CASKEQGEEQYF
TRBV12-3/TRBV12-4	NA	TRBJ2-3	CASSFEGGATDTQYF
TRBV29-1	medium-sized	TRBJ2-2	CSVENTGELFF
TRBV7-9	NA	TRBJ2-7	CASSPRSRDEQYF
TRBV28	medium-sized	TRBJ2-3	CASWKRSMGDTQYF
TRBV4-3	medium-sized	TRBJ1-2	CASSQVWGDGYGYTF
TRBV12-3/TRBV12-4	NA	TRBJ2-7	CASSLSTSSSYEQYF
TRBV11-3	medium-sized	TRBJ1-1	CASSLDTSMGAFF
TRBV10-2	medium-sized	TRBJ2-1	CASSDAGNEQFF
TRBV7-6	NA	TRBJ2-1	CASSSGAVEQFF